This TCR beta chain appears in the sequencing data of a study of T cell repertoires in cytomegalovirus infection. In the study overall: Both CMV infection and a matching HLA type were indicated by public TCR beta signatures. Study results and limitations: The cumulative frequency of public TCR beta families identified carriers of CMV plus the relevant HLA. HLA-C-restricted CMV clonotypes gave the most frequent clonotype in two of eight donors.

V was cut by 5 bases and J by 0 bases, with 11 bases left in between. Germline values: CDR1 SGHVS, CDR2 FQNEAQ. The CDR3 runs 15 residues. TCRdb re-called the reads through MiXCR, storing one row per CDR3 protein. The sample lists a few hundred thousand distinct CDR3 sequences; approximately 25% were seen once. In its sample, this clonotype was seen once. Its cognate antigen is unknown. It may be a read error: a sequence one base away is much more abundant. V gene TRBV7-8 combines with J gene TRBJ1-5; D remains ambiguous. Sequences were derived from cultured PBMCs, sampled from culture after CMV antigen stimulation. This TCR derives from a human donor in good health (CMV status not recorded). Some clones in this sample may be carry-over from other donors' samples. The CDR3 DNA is TGTGCCAGCAGCCCACTCACCGGTAGCAATCAGCCCCAGCATTTT. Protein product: CASSPLTGSNQPQHF.